Sequencing of this T cell receptor beta chain was carried out in a study of T cell repertoires in cytomegalovirus infection. About the research overall: Based on public TCR beta signatures, there were indications of CMV infection and of a matching HLA type. Study observations and caveats: Across the ex vivo response, the dominant clonotypes were HLA-C-restricted CMV-specific TCR beta clonotypes.

V lost 3 bases and J lost 5, with 16 bases in between. Germline V gives CDR1 LGHNA, CDR2 YSLEER. The CDR3 covers 15 residues. TCRdb recomputed calls from the reads with MiXCR, one row per CDR3 protein. The sample lists about 680,000 distinct CDR3 sequences; 20% to 25% were seen once. In this sample, this clonotype turned up a few times. Its target is not known. The clonotype was recovered from a human donor in good health (CMV status not recorded). Some clones in this sample may be carry-over from other donors' samples. The sequencing sample was made of CD8+ T cells from PBMCs. The chain links TRBV4-3 to TRBJ1-1; possible D gene TRBD1, 6 bases. The DNA of the CDR3 is TGCGCCAGCAGCCAGAGTTGGACAGCGGCTACTGAAGCTTTCTTT. This sequence encodes CASSQSWTAATEAFF.